This is a list of T cell receptor beta chains from one sample in a study of cytomegalovirus exposure and HLA in healthy donors. Assay used: immunoSEQ multiplex PCR; TCRdb lists only in-frame clones, some missing. The sample lists over 150,000 clones, around 68% occurring once. Sequenced input: PBMCs. Source of these receptors: a man aged 25-45 years in good health and CMV-seronegative. Each CDR3 is given with its conserved first and last residue. Each record gives: V gene, J gene, CDR3 protein.

v_call: TRBV7-9
j_call: TRBJ2-7
cdr3_aa: CASSSPGEGRYEQYF

v_call: TRBV7-6
j_call: TRBJ2-2
cdr3_aa: CASSLAHYINTGELFF

v_call: TRBV6-1
j_call: TRBJ1-5
cdr3_aa: CATLRQGRDQPQHF

v_call: TRBV6-1
j_call: TRBJ1-6
cdr3_aa: CASSDGGDVSPLHF

v_call: TRBV19
j_call: TRBJ2-7
cdr3_aa: CASSMGLAGYEQYF

v_call: TRBV5-4
j_call: TRBJ2-2
cdr3_aa: CASSLREAGFQELFF

v_call: TRBV19
j_call: TRBJ2-7
cdr3_aa: CASSFDRRSYEQYF

v_call: TRBV19
j_call: TRBJ2-7
cdr3_aa: CASSLGQGDEQYF

v_call: TRBV7-9
j_call: TRBJ2-7
cdr3_aa: CASSLAGLGAHEQYF

v_call: TRBV15
j_call: TRBJ2-7
cdr3_aa: CATSREGASEQYF

v_call: TRBV7-2
j_call: TRBJ1-2
cdr3_aa: CASSPDRGRYGYTF

v_call: TRBV28
j_call: TRBJ1-5
cdr3_aa: CASSLYGINQPQHF

v_call: TRBV5-1
j_call: TRBJ2-5
cdr3_aa: CASSFLAGGQRETQYF

v_call: TRBV5-8
j_call: TRBJ1-1
cdr3_aa: CASSSGQNTEAFF

v_call: TRBV7-3
j_call: TRBJ2-1
cdr3_aa: CASSVGTSGGYYNEQFF

v_call: TRBV4-3
j_call: TRBJ2-5
cdr3_aa: CASSPSGGDQETQYF

v_call: TRBV4-2
j_call: TRBJ1-1
cdr3_aa: CASSQGASGLNTEAFF

v_call: TRBV2
j_call: TRBJ2-7
cdr3_aa: CASKLDRGRDEQYF

v_call: TRBV2
j_call: TRBJ1-1
cdr3_aa: CASSGGGTEAFF

v_call: TRBV9
j_call: TRBJ2-3
cdr3_aa: CASSAEGAGRIDTQYF